This TCR beta chain was identified in a study of CD4 T cells in relation to SARS-CoV-2 and coronaviruses. About the study: After roughly eleven days of antigen culture, PBMC TCR beta CDR3s were sequenced. Negative control cultures got HIV-1 Nef peptides or no peptide. The HLA restriction of the shared crossreactive spike epitopes was mapped.

In the case of this clone: Its specificity is unknown.

Before the COVID-19 pandemic, during about 2010-2018, CD4+ T cells were taken from unexposed donors. After nine to ten days of culture, CD4+ T cells were isolated. A few million PBMCs per well were cultured with 8.5 to 10 IU/ml IL-2. Generated by immunoSEQ multiplex PCR, the TCRdb table keeps only in-frame clones and is missing some. The table lists 20,000 to 25,000 clones, 70% to 85% of them singletons. V gave up 5 bases and J gave up 3 bases; unmatched junction bases: 5. CDR3 length: 15 amino acids. CDR1 is SGHAT, CDR2 FQDESV, per germline (reference sequence). Material for sequencing was CD4+ T cells from PBMCs, cultured in vitro. This rearrangement joins TRBV11-1 to TRBJ2-7, with 12 bases identical to TRBD1. The clonotype comes from a human donor in good health. The CDR3 spells CASSPRDRGLYEQYF. In nucleotides, the CDR3 is TGTGCCAGCAGCCCGCGGGACAGGGGGCTCTACGAGCAGTACTTC.